The rows below give T cell receptor beta chains drawn from one sample of a study of identical twins' blood T cells. In TCRdb, the 5' RACE reads were re-called with MiXCR into one record per CDR3 protein. The sample carries around 380,000 distinct CDR3 sequences, 28% recorded once. Sample: PBMCs. The receptor source for this set is a woman between 18 and 50 years old in good health. The CDR3 runs from the conserved cysteine through the conserved F or W. The D gene is left open where the match is weak. Rows give clone size only sometimes, using once, few, many, or a class for an expanded clone.

>TRBV7-8|TRBD1|NA|TRBJ2-3
CASSLSGTARTDTQYF
TGTGCCAGCAGCTTAAGTGGGACAGCTCGCACAGATACGCAGTATTTT
>TRBV9|NA|few|TRBJ2-1
CASSVVGTYRHEQFF
TGTGCCAGCAGCGTAGTAGGGACCTACCGGCATGAGCAGTTCTTC
>TRBV7-3|NA|NA|TRBJ1-1
CASLKISRRTEAFF
TGTGCCAGCCTAAAAATAAGTCGGCGCACTGAAGCTTTCTTT
>TRBV3-1|NA|NA|TRBJ2-7
CASSHTGLRTEQYF
TGTGCCAGCAGCCATACAGGGCTTCGGACCGAGCAGTACTTC
>TRBV20-1|NA|NA|TRBJ2-3
CSLGAELTDTQYF
TGCAGCCTCGGAGCTGAACTCACAGATACGCAGTATTTT
>TRBV7-2|TRBD2|NA|TRBJ2-5
CASSLELADQETQYF
TGTGCCAGCAGCTTGGAACTAGCGGACCAAGAGACCCAGTACTTC
>TRBV6-2/TRBV6-3|NA|NA|TRBJ2-1
CASSYSDPREQFF
TGTGCCAGCAGTTACTCAGACCCACGGGAGCAGTTCTTC
>TRBV9|TRBD1|few|TRBJ2-4
CASSGTVDRSLAKNIQYF
TGTGCCAGCAGCGGTACCGTGGACAGGTCTCTAGCCAAAAACATTCAGTACTTC
>TRBV3-1|TRBD2|NA|TRBJ2-2
CASSQDWGLGASVAGELFF
TGTGCCAGCAGCCAAGATTGGGGACTAGGGGCTTCTGTGGCCGGGGAGCTGTTTTTT
>TRBV20-1|NA|few|TRBJ2-7
CSARTTATYEQYF
TGCAGTGCTAGGACCACTGCAACCTACGAGCAGTACTTC
>TRBV20-1|NA|once|TRBJ1-5
CSASHQGGNQPHHF
TGCAGTGCTAGTCACCAGGGCGGCAATCAGCCCCATCATTTT
>TRBV10-3|TRBD1|few|TRBJ1-6
CAISDRRDRDFHF
TGTGCCATCAGTGACCGTCGGGACAGGGATTTCCACTTT
>TRBV6-2/TRBV6-3|NA|few|TRBJ2-7
CASIGGMYEQYF
TGTGCCAGCATCGGTGGGATGTACGAGCAGTACTTC
>TRBV27|NA|NA|TRBJ1-3
CASSLRSPASGNTIYF
TGTGCCAGCAGTTTACGGTCCCCGGCCTCTGGAAACACCATATATTTT
>TRBV11-2|NA|NA|TRBJ1-2
CASSFTTGKYGYTF
TGTGCCAGCAGCTTCACCACAGGGAAATATGGCTACACCTTC
>TRBV3-1|NA|NA|TRBJ2-7
CASSQVRGGEQYF
TGTGCAAGCAGCCAAGTTCGGGGAGGCGAGCAGTACTTC
>TRBV3-1|NA|many|TRBJ1-1
CAWGTRWRKAFF
TGTGCCTGGGGGACGCGGTGGAGGAAGGCTTTCTTT
>TRBV20-1|NA|few|TRBJ2-7
CSAKRGLDEQYF
TGCAGTGCTAAAAGGGGTTTGGACGAGCAGTACTTC
>TRBV29-1|TRBD2|few|TRBJ2-4
CSVRTSGSTIQYF
TGCAGCGTTAGGACTAGCGGGAGTACCATTCAGTACTTC
>TRBV6-6|TRBD1|NA|TRBJ2-7
CASSYPSGQNYEQYF
TGTGCCAGCAGTTACCCTTCGGGACAGAACTACGAGCAGTACTTC
>TRBV10-3|NA|NA|TRBJ1-1
CAISESVTPEAFF
TGTGCCATCAGTGAGTCGGTCACGCCTGAAGCTTTCTTT
>TRBV18|NA|few|TRBJ1-1
CASSPTSRQNTEAFF
TGTGCCAGCTCACCAACGTCTAGGCAAAACACTGAAGCTTTCTTT
>TRBV16|TRBD1|few|TRBJ1-2
CASSQSFGTGLYGYTF
TGTGCCAGCAGCCAATCGTTTGGGACAGGTCTTTATGGCTACACCTTC
>TRBV6-5|NA|many|TRBJ1-1
CASIGTEAFF
TGTGCCAGCATTGGCACTGAAGCTTTCTTT
>TRBV29-1|NA|NA|TRBJ2-1
CSVPLSVIGNEQFF
TGCAGCGTTCCGCTTAGCGTCATTGGTAATGAGCAGTTCTTC
>TRBV3-1|NA|once|TRBJ1-3
CASSQKGRGNTIYF
TGTGCCAGCAGCCAAAAGGGACGGGGAAACACCATATATTTT
>TRBV7-2|NA|NA|TRBJ2-7
CASSLPNHYEQYF
TGTGCCAGCAGCTTACCCAATCATTACGAGCAGTACTTC
>TRBV4-3|NA|few|TRBJ2-7
CASSHPGQIYEQYF
TGCGCCAGCAGCCACCCTGGACAGATCTACGAGCAGTACTTC
>TRBV7-2|NA|few|TRBJ1-2
CASSYRTYGYTF
TGTGCCAGCAGCTACCGAACCTATGGCTACACCTTC
>TRBV29-1|NA|many|TRBJ2-3
CSVDRDTDTQYF
TGCAGCGTTGACCGAGACACAGATACGCAGTATTTT
>TRBV9|NA|NA|TRBJ2-2
CASSPGGTLVSGELFF
TGTGCCAGCAGCCCCGGTGGGACTCTGGTCTCCGGGGAGCTGTTTTTT
>TRBV20-1|NA|NA|TRBJ1-1
CSARDPGRETEAFF
TGCAGTGCTAGAGACCCAGGGAGGGAGACTGAAGCTTTCTTT
>TRBV20-1|NA|NA|TRBJ1-1
CSAGEAIGAFF
TGCAGTGCGGGGGAGGCCATCGGAGCTTTCTTT
>TRBV6-1|NA|few|TRBJ2-1
CASSGGGTHNEQFF
TGTGCCAGCAGTGGTGGCGGGACCCACAATGAGCAGTTCTTC
>TRBV20-1|NA|few|TRBJ1-4
CSATRTTNEKLFF
TGCAGTGCTACCCGAACAACTAATGAAAAACTGTTTTTT
>TRBV20-1|TRBD1|few|TRBJ1-5
CSARLSGGHQPQHF
TGCAGTGCTAGATTGTCAGGGGGCCATCAGCCCCAGCATTTT
>TRBV6-2/TRBV6-3|NA|NA|TRBJ2-1
CASSYVLAGNEQFF
TGTGCCAGCAGTTATGTACTAGCAGGGAATGAGCAGTTCTTC
>TRBV10-3|TRBD1|NA|TRBJ2-7
CAISAGTGLYEQYF
TGTGCCATCAGTGCCGGGACAGGGTTGTACGAGCAGTACTTC
>TRBV12-3/TRBV12-4|NA|NA|TRBJ1-5
CASSPWAGGGNQPQHF
TGTGCCAGCAGCCCATGGGCGGGAGGAGGAAATCAGCCCCAGCATTTT
>TRBV11-2|NA|NA|TRBJ1-5
CASSRRGPNQPQHF
TGTGCCAGCAGCCGGAGAGGACCGAATCAGCCCCAGCATTTT